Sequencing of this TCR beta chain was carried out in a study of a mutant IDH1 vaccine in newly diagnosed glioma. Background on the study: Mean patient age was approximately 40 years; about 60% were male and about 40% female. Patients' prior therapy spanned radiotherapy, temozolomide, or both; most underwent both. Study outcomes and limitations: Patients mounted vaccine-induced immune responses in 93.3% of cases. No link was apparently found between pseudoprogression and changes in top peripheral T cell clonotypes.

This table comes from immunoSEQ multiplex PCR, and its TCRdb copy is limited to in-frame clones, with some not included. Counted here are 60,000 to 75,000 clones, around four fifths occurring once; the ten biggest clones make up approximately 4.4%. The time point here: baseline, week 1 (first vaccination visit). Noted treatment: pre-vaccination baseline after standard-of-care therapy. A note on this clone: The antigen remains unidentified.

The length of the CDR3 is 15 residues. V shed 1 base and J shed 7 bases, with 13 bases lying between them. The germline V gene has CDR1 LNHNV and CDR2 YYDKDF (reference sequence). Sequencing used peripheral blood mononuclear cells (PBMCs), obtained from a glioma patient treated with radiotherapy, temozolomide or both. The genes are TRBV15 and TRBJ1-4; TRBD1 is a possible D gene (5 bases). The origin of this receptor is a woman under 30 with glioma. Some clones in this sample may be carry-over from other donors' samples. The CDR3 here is CATSRARDKGEKLFF. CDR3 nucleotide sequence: TGTGCCACCAGCAGAGCCAGGGATAAGGGTGAAAAACTGTTTTTT.